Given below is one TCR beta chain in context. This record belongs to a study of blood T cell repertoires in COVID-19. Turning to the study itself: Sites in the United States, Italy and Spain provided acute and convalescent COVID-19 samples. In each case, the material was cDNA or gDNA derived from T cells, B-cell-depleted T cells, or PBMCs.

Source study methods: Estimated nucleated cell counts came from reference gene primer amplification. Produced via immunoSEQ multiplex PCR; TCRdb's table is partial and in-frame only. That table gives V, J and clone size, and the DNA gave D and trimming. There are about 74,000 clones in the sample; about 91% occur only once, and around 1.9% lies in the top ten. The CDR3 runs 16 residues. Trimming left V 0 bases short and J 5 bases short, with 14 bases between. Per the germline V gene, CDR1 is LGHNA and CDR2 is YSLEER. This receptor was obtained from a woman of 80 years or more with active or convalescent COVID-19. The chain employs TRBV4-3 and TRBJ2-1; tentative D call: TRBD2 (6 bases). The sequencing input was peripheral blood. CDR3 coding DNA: TGCGCCAGCAGCCAAGATCTTTGGGTAGCGGACAATGAGCAGTTCTTC. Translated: CASSQDLWVADNEQFF.